Listed below are T cell receptor beta chains from one sample, sequenced in a study of blood T cell repertoires in COVID-19. Sequenced by immunoSEQ multiplex PCR; TCRdb stores in-frame clones only, minus some. The top ten clones hold roughly 13% of a sample with under 200,000 clones, approximately 80% of them seen once. The sequencing sample was made of PBMCs or T cells enriched from blood (not recorded which). The receptor set was obtained from a woman aged 55 to 70 who had recovered from COVID-19. CDR3s include the opening cysteine and the closing phenylalanine or tryptophan. Fields, in order: clone size, D gene, J gene, V gene, CDR3 protein, CDR3 DNA. D genes are given only for firm matches. A clone size is listed for some rows: how often the clone was seen (once, few, many), or a class if it is expanded.

>NA|TRBD2|TRBJ2-1|TRBV9
CASSVGGGGTYNEQFF
TGTGCCAGCAGCGTAGGAGGCGGGGGAACCTACAATGAGCAGTTCTTC
>NA|TRBD1|TRBJ1-1|TRBV5-1
CASSWDSLNTEAFF
TGCGCCAGCAGCTGGGACAGCTTGAACACTGAAGCTTTCTTT
>NA|TRBD1|TRBJ2-7|TRBV6-5
CASTPTRDRSYEQYF
TGTGCCAGCACTCCGACCCGGGACAGGTCCTACGAGCAGTACTTC
>NA|NA|TRBJ1-5|TRBV20-1
CSASEEGVKLSNQPQHF
TGCAGTGCTAGTGAAGAAGGAGTGAAACTGAGCAATCAGCCCCAGCATTTT
>once|NA|TRBJ1-6|TRBV19
CASSPGRENSPLHF
TGTGCCAGTAGCCCGGGACGGGAGAATTCACCCCTCCACTTT
>NA|NA|TRBJ2-3|TRBV27
CASSPSFGVWTDTQYF
TGTGCCAGCAGCCCCTCCTTCGGGGTCTGGACAGATACGCAGTATTTT
>few|NA|TRBJ1-6|TRBV2
CASSERFNSPLHF
TGTGCCAGCAGTGAGCGGTTTAATTCACCCCTCCACTTT
>NA|TRBD2|TRBJ2-1|TRBV2
CASSRLAGAHNEQFF
TGTGCCAGCAGTAGACTAGCGGGGGCCCACAATGAGCAGTTCTTC
>NA|TRBD1|TRBJ1-1|TRBV11-2
CASSLVFRGRNTEAFF
TGTGCCAGCAGCTTAGTTTTCAGGGGGCGGAACACTGAAGCTTTCTTT
>NA|NA|TRBJ1-1|TRBV2
CASKAGNMNTEAFF
TGTGCCAGCAAGGCGGGGAACATGAACACTGAAGCTTTCTTT
>NA|NA|TRBJ1-4|TRBV5-1
CASSLALGTRGEKLFF
TGCGCCAGCAGCTTGGCATTGGGGACACGGGGAGAAAAACTGTTTTTT
>NA|NA|TRBJ2-5|TRBV14
CASSQSQTQYF
TGTGCCAGCAGCCAATCTCAGACCCAGTACTTC
>NA|NA|TRBJ1-2|TRBV28
CASTETNYGYTF
TGTGCCAGCACCGAGACTAACTATGGCTACACCTTC
>NA|NA|TRBJ1-2|TRBV10-1
CASTSCGYTF
TGCGCCAGCACCTCCTGTGGCTACACCTTC
>NA|NA|TRBJ1-4|TRBV5-1
CASSLGEGYEKLFF
TGCGCCAGCAGCTTGGGGGAGGGGTACGAAAAACTGTTTTTT
>once|TRBD2|TRBJ2-5|TRBV7-2
CASSSGRRSQETQYF
TGTGCCAGCAGCTCCGGGAGGCGGTCACAAGAGACCCAGTACTTC
>NA|TRBD2|TRBJ2-5|TRBV6-5
CATFLGGEETQYF
TGTGCCACCTTCTTGGGGGGGGAAGAGACCCAGTACTTC
>NA|TRBD2|TRBJ2-1|TRBV28
CASSSTRLAGGSYNEQFF
TGTGCCAGCAGTTCAACAAGACTAGCGGGAGGGTCCTACAATGAGCAGTTCTTC
>NA|NA|TRBJ2-5|TRBV18
CASSPQASGETQYF
TGTGCCAGCTCACCGCAGGCCTCGGGGGAGACCCAGTACTTC
>NA|TRBD1|TRBJ1-1|TRBV19
CASSTPGAGGTEAFF
TGTGCCAGTAGTACACCGGGGGCAGGGGGGACTGAAGCTTTCTTT
>few|NA|TRBJ1-2|TRBV4-2
CASSQDRGDYTF
TGTGCCAGCAGCCAAGACCGGGGTGACTACACCTTC
>NA|TRBD2|TRBJ2-1|TRBV27
CASSRGGGTEQFF
TGTGCCAGCAGTCGGGGCGGGGGGACTGAGCAGTTCTTC
>NA|NA|TRBJ2-2|TRBV6-5
CASSPGLNTGELFF
TGTGCCAGCAGCCCCGGACTGAACACCGGGGAGCTGTTTTTT
>NA|NA|TRBJ1-4|TRBV7-3
CASSLDGGTNEKLFF
TGTGCCAGCAGCTTAGACGGGGGGACTAATGAAAAACTGTTTTTT
>NA|NA|TRBJ2-7|TRBV6-1
CASSEVWTQTYEQYF
TGTGCCAGCAGTGAAGTTTGGACACAGACCTACGAGCAGTACTTC
>NA|TRBD1|TRBJ1-2|TRBV3-1/TRBV3-2
CASSPTDRGRGGYTF
TGTGCCAGCAGCCCTACAGACAGGGGGAGAGGCGGCTACACCTTC
>NA|NA|TRBJ1-6|TRBV28
CASHQGLSPLHF
TGTGCCAGCCACCAGGGTCTTTCACCCCTCCACTTT
>NA|NA|TRBJ2-1|TRBV7-8
CASSRGQNNEQFF
TGTGCCAGCAGCCGCGGACAAAACAATGAGCAGTTCTTC
>NA|TRBD1|TRBJ1-3|TRBV28
CASSSLRDRGSGNTIYF
TGTGCCAGCAGCTCCTTGAGGGACAGGGGCTCTGGAAACACCATATATTTT
>NA|TRBD2|TRBJ2-3|TRBV5-4
CASSSAGGGYTDTQYF
TGTGCCAGCAGTTCGGCGGGAGGGGGCTATACAGATACGCAGTATTTT
>NA|TRBD2|TRBJ2-1|TRBV30
CAWSQLAGGRDEQFF
TGTGCCTGGAGTCAGTTAGCGGGGGGGCGAGATGAGCAGTTCTTC
>NA|NA|TRBJ1-1|TRBV28
CASRVGDANTEAFF
TGTGCCAGCAGGGTCGGAGATGCCAACACTGAAGCTTTCTTT
>few|NA|TRBJ1-2|TRBV5-4
CASSLGWQGGGGYTF
TGTGCCAGCAGCTTGGGCTGGCAGGGAGGAGGGGGCTACACCTTC
>NA|NA|TRBJ2-2|TRBV9
CASRGHGHGELFF
TGTGCCAGCAGGGGACACGGACACGGGGAGCTGTTTTTT
>NA|NA|TRBJ1-1|TRBV9
CASSDRKNTEAFF
TGTGCCAGCAGTGACAGAAAGAACACTGAAGCTTTCTTT
>NA|NA|TRBJ1-5|TRBV19
CASRLTGWGQPQHF
TGTGCCAGTAGACTGACAGGTTGGGGACAGCCCCAGCATTTT
>NA|NA|TRBJ1-4|TRBV18
CASSPGRGNEKLFF
TGTGCCAGCTCACCGGGGAGAGGGAATGAAAAACTGTTTTTT
>few|NA|TRBJ1-1|TRBV28
CASSFRGTEAFF
TGTGCCAGCAGTTTTAGGGGGACTGAAGCTTTCTTT
>NA|NA|TRBJ1-2|TRBV6-1
CASSEAGRDHGYTF
TGTGCCAGCAGTGAAGCGGGCAGGGATCATGGCTACACCTTC
>NA|TRBD1|TRBJ2-3|TRBV7-9
CASSAGQGADTQYF
TGTGCCAGCAGCGCGGGACAGGGGGCAGATACGCAGTATTTT
>NA|NA|TRBJ1-5|TRBV2
CASSDRGGSNQPQHF
TGTGCCAGCAGTGACCGGGGGGGTAGCAATCAGCCCCAGCATTTT
>NA|TRBD1|TRBJ1-5|TRBV28
CASSLQAGQGIGQPQHF
TGTGCCAGCAGTTTACAGGCCGGACAGGGGATTGGACAGCCCCAGCATTTT
>many|TRBD1|TRBJ2-7|TRBV7-9
CASSLSPGQGSYEQYF
TGTGCCAGCAGCTTATCTCCGGGACAGGGCTCCTACGAGCAGTACTTC
>NA|NA|TRBJ1-1|TRBV5-1
CASSRFDSLEAFF
TGCGCCAGCAGCCGATTCGACAGCCTTGAAGCTTTCTTT
>NA|NA|TRBJ1-1|TRBV12-3/TRBV12-4
CASSFMGSDGAFF
TGTGCCAGCAGTTTTATGGGCTCCGACGGAGCTTTCTTT